What follows describes a single T cell receptor beta chain. Its antigen is still unknown. Base qualities are not at hand, and no much larger clone is one base apart. This sample is part of a study of blood T cell repertoires in COVID-19 (TCRdb year 2020). Regarding the research as a whole: Samples covering the acute and convalescent phases of COVID-19 were provided by collaborators in the United States, Italy and Spain. Samples came from the ongoing ImmuneRACE study (first 160 participants) plus 1,254 subjects from 6 global collaborators. Subjects who had been exposed to COVID-19, were actively infected with it, or had recovered from it provided the deeply sampled blood TCRbeta repertoires that made up the dataset. The prospective study material was composed of cDNA or gDNA derived from T cells, B-cell-depleted T cells, or PBMCs. Sample metadata almost always included a de-identified subject ID, COVID-19 status, age in years and sex. Where available, HLA class I and class II types were obtained from metadata supplied by the sample provider rather than from assay-based typing. A freely available public database, intended as a resource for researchers studying the immune response to SARS-CoV-2, is where the repertoires were released. The paper's findings and limits, for the study overall: How much clinical and demographic metadata was included differed by source and by participant, and the metadata was provided uncurated.

TCRbeta CDR3 regions were amplified from genomic DNA using the immunoSEQ Assay, a bias-controlled multiplex PCR. In the original analysis: Nucleated cell counts per sample were estimated from amplification of reference gene primers within the assay. Sequence reads were collapsed and filtered to measure the absolute abundance of every unique TCRbeta CDR3 rearrangement. For each sample, productive Simpson clonality was calculated by taking the square root of Simpson's diversity index across productive rearrangements. Imported from immuneACCESS, the table was reduced by TCRdb to in-frame sequences with V and J called. These copies leave out some clones; in studies compared against another copy, an unresolved V gene accounts for under half, and the cause of the remainder is not known. Clone size and the V and J calls come from that table; the DNA yielded D and trimming. A total of about 190,000 clones appear in this sample, 89% of them only once. 6.5% to 8.5% of the sample goes to the ten largest clones.

Whole blood was collected in K2EDTA tubes by collaborating institutions according to the institutions' own protocols. Collaborator samples were shipped for TCRbeta analysis as frozen whole blood, isolated PBMCs, or DNA extracted from either sample type. The CDR3 numbers 15 residues from cysteine through phenylalanine. Just the 45-base CDR3 DNA is kept, in frame starting at base 1. The germline V gene (reference sequence) yields MNHEY for CDR1 and SMNVEV for CDR2. Trimming leaves V shorter by 4 bases and J shorter by 4 bases, with the junction holding 6 bases beyond the gene matches. Sample: peripheral blood. The chain is encoded by TRBV27 joined to TRBJ2-1; 8 central nucleotides agree with TRBD1. The source of this sequence is a man in his forties with acute or convalescent COVID-19. Read as DNA, the sequence is TGTGCCAGCAGTTATAGACAGGGGTCATACAATGAGCAGTTCTTC. The encoded protein is CASSYRQGSYNEQFF.